Listed here are 21 T cell receptor beta chains from one sample, sequenced in a study of CD8 T cells in Susac syndrome. Reverse transcription of 0.5 to 1 ug RNA was carried out with random hexamers. TCRdb analysed the immunoSEQ multiplex PCR reads with MiXCR anew, one entry per CDR3 protein. The table shows 100,000 to 150,000 distinct CDR3 sequences, with roughly 94% occurring only once. Sequencing was done on a sample of CD4+ T cells from PBMCs. All receptors derive from a human donor with multiple sclerosis.

The chain uses TRBV12-3 or TRBV12-4 and TRBJ2-1; TRBD2 matches at 10 bases. V shed 0 bases, J shed 2 bases, and the junction held 1 base outside the gene matches. This CDR3 has 16 amino acids. CDR3 sequence reads: CASSLAAGGPYNEQFF. CDR3 coding DNA: TGTGCCAGCAGTTTAGCAGCGGGAGGGCCCTACAATGAGCAGTTCTTC.

CDR3 sequence (DNA): TGTGCCAGCAGCCAAGATTTAGGCTCTGGGGCCAACGTCCTGACTTTC. Translating it yields CASSQDLGSGANVLTF. The chain has TRBV4-2 and TRBJ2-6; D is uncertain. This CDR3 spans 16 amino acids. In germline, CDR1 is LGHNA, CDR2 YNFKEQ. V lost 0 bases and J 0 bases, leaving 6 bases between the germline ends.

The chain has TRBV6-2 or TRBV6-3 and TRBJ2-3, with D perhaps TRBD1 (6 bases). The CDR3 length is 13 residues. CDR1 is MNHEY and CDR2 is SVGEGT in the germline V gene. With 7 bases removed from V and 2 bases from J, the gap between germline ends came to 10 bases. Here the CDR3 DNA reads TGTGCCAGCACGGACAGATACACAGATACGCAGTATTTT. Protein product: CASTDRYTDTQYF.

The rearrangement links TRBV4-1 to TRBJ2-3; possible D gene TRBD1, 6 bases. Germline-derived CDR1 and CDR2 are MGHRA and YSYEKL. Trimming cost V 3 bases and J 2 bases, with 24 bases left between them. The CDR3 runs to 19 residues. The CDR3 DNA is TGCGCCAGCAGCCAGGAGAAATCCGGGACACTCCGACTCACAGATACGCAGTATTTT. Translating gives CASSQEKSGTLRLTDTQYF.

The CDR3 DNA reads TGTGCCAGCAGCCCATCACCGAGCTCCTACAATGAGCAGTTCTTC. As protein: CASSPSPSSYNEQFF. This rearrangement joins TRBV3-1 to TRBJ2-1; the D is unclear. V shed 4 bases and J shed 0 bases, with 10 bases lying between them. CDR3 length: 15 amino acids. Germline V gene sequence: CDR1 LGHDT, CDR2 YNNKEL (reference sequence).

The chain combines TRBV6-6 with TRBJ2-1; 9 bases fit TRBD2. The CDR3 runs 13 residues. V lost 5 bases to trimming and J lost 8 bases; unmatched junction nucleotides: 4. Germline lookup yields CDR1 MNHNY and CDR2 SVGAGI (reference sequence). For the CDR3, the DNA is TGTGCCAGCAGTATAGCGGGGGCTTATGAGCAGTTCTTC. Translation gives CASSIAGAYEQFF.

The chain is built from TRBV20-1 and TRBJ2-7; D might be TRBD2 (6 bases). This CDR3 spans 13 amino acids. V dropped 1 base and J dropped 3 bases, with 10 bases sitting between them. Germline-derived CDR1 and CDR2 are DFQATT and SNEGSKA (reference sequence). CDR3 coding DNA: TGCAGTGCTAGAGTACTAGCAGGCTACGAGCAGTACTTC. Amino acids: CSARVLAGYEQYF.

This clonotype was counted a single time. V usage is TRBV7-9 and J usage is TRBJ2-7; no clear D gene. Germline values: CDR1 SEHNR, CDR2 FQNEAQ (reference sequence). This CDR3 contains 13 residues. V was trimmed by 5 bases and J by 5 bases, leaving 13 bases between them. The CDR3 loop is CASSGSPGDEQYF. The CDR3 DNA reads TGTGCCAGCAGCGGCTCGCCCGGAGACGAGCAGTACTTC. Combining the CDR3 with reference TRBV7-9 and TRBJ2-7 gives the whole variable domain DTGVSQNPRHKITKRGQNVTFRCDPISEHNRLYWYRQTLGQGPEFLTYFQNEAQLEKSRLLSDRFSAERPKGSFSTLEIQRTEQGDSAMYLCASSGSPGDEQYFGPGTRLTVT.

This chain joins TRBV6-5 and TRBJ1-2, with D unclear. Germline V CDR1 and CDR2: MNHEY, SVGAGI. With 0 bases removed from V and 5 bases from J, the gap between germline ends came to 7 bases. The CDR3 spans 13 residues. Here the CDR3 DNA reads TGTGCCAGCAGTTACTCTTCAGCATATGGCTACACCTTC. Protein sequence: CASSYSSAYGYTF.

The chain couples TRBV2 to TRBJ2-5; 11 nucleotides match TRBD2. Germline-derived CDR1 and CDR2 are SNHLY and FYNNEI. CDR3 size: 17 residues. Unmatched junction bases numbered 14, after V lost 10 bases and J lost 1 base. The chain's CDR3 is CATLGLAGPRGQETQYF. The DNA of the CDR3 is TGTGCCACCTTAGGACTAGCGGGCCCTCGGGGCCAAGAGACCCAGTACTTC.

The chain combines TRBV2 with TRBJ1-5, with TRBD1 identical over 8 bases. Germline CDR1 and CDR2: SNHLY and FYNNEI. Trimming took 8 bases from V and 7 from J; bases not matched to a gene: 16. CDR3 length: 16 residues. The CDR3 reads CASSGDRGKRGQPQHF. The CDR3 coding sequence is TGTGCCAGCTCCGGAGACAGGGGAAAGAGGGGGCAGCCCCAGCATTTT.

V is TRBV7-3 and J is TRBJ2-1; the D gene is possibly TRBD2 (5 bases). The CDR3 contains 14 residues. Germline assignment: CDR1 SGHTA and CDR2 FQGTGA. V lost 3 bases and J 7 bases, leaving 13 bases between the germline ends. The DNA for the CDR3 is TGTGCCAGCAGCTTGGAGGACGTATCGAATGAGCAGTTCTTC. It encodes CASSLEDVSNEQFF.

The V gene is TRBV7-2, the J gene TRBJ1-4, with a tentative D call TRBD1 (6 bases). CDR3 length: 14 residues. The V gene's germline CDR1 is SGHTA and CDR2 FQGNSA. Trimming cost V 5 bases and J 7 bases, with 14 bases left between them. The CDR3 protein is CASSVTGFGEKLFF. The CDR3 nucleotides are TGTGCCAGCAGCGTTACAGGGTTTGGTGAAAAACTGTTTTTT.

The chain carries TRBV7-9 and TRBJ2-5; D perhaps matches TRBD1 (5 bases). The CDR3 is 15 amino acids. The germline V gene has CDR1 SEHNR and CDR2 FQNEAQ (reference sequence). The V gene lost 5 bases and the J gene lost 2 bases, with 15 bases spanning the gap. In DNA, the CDR3 is TGTGCCAGCAGCCCAGGGTTGGTCGATCAAGAGACCCAGTACTTC. This codes for CASSPGLVDQETQYF.

The chain is built from TRBV12-3 or TRBV12-4 and TRBJ1-5; D gene ambiguous. This CDR3 spans 14 amino acids. V was clipped by 3 bases and J by 0 bases, with 6 bases between them. The CDR3 region is CASSLGNSNQPQHF. The CDR3, as DNA: TGTGCCAGCAGTTTGGGAAATAGCAATCAGCCCCAGCATTTT.

The chain employs TRBV6-6 and TRBJ1-1, with 9 bases lining up with TRBD1. Looked up from germline, CDR1 is MNHNY and CDR2 is SVGAGI (reference sequence). The CDR3 loop spans 16 amino acids. CDR3 DNA sequence: TGTGTGAGCGGACCGGGGACAGGGAGAGGAAACACTGAAGCTTTCTTT. As protein: CVSGPGTGRGNTEAFF.

The rearrangement uses TRBV4-2 and TRBJ2-1; 9 bases align to TRBD2. J lost 8 bases, V lost 4 bases, and 12 bases had no gene match. CDR1 is LGHNA and CDR2 is YNFKEQ in the germline V gene. The CDR3 is made up of 16 amino acids. This CDR3 reads CASSPGGGLARDEQFF. The CDR3 DNA reads TGTGCCAGCAGCCCAGGAGGGGGACTAGCCCGCGATGAGCAGTTCTTC.

The chain recombines TRBV5-4 with TRBJ2-7; tentative D call: TRBD2 (5 bases). The V gene lost 4 bases and the J gene lost 3 bases, with 11 bases spanning the gap. Per germline, CDR1 SGHNT and CDR2 YYREEE (reference sequence). The CDR3 has 13 amino acids. Here the CDR3 DNA reads TGTGCCAGCAGCCGCACGGAGGTCTACGAGCAGTACTTC. As protein: CASSRTEVYEQYF.

This sequence joins TRBV20-1 and TRBJ2-2; a weak D match, TRBD1 (5 bases). V was clipped by 6 bases and J by 3 bases, with 17 bases between them. This CDR3 has 15 amino acids. CDR1 is DFQATT and CDR2 is SNEGSKA in the germline V gene (reference sequence). The CDR3 loop reads CSASTQGLYTGELFF. In nucleotides, the CDR3 is TGCAGTGCCAGTACGCAGGGATTATACACCGGGGAGCTGTTTTTT.

The J gene is TRBJ1-4, the V gene TRBV2; D possibly corresponds to TRBD1 (6 bases). Germline values: CDR1 SNHLY, CDR2 FYNNEI. There are 14 residues in the CDR3. Trimming took off 6 bases at V and 4 bases at J, with 12 bases between the two ends. CDR3 loop: CASRETGVNEKLFF. CDR3 coding DNA: TGTGCCAGCAGGGAGACAGGCGTTAATGAAAAACTGTTTTTT.

V usage is TRBV5-6 and J usage is TRBJ2-6; D is unclear. Germline CDR1 and CDR2: SGHDT and YYEEEE. V was clipped by 0 bases and J by 0 bases, with 4 bases between them. The CDR3 runs 15 residues. The CDR3 DNA follows: TGTGCCAGCAGCTTGGTACACTCTGGGGCCAACGTCCTGACTTTC. Protein: CASSLVHSGANVLTF.